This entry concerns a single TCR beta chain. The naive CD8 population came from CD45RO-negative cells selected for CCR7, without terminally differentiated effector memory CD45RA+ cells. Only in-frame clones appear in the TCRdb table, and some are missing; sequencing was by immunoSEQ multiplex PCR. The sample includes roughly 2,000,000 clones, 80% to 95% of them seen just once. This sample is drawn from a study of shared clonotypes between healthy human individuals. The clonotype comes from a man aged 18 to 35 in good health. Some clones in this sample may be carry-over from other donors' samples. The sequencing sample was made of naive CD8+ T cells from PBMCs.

The CDR3 here is CASSESWKANYEQYF. The CDR3, as DNA: TGCGCCAGCAGTGAGTCATGGAAGGCCAACTACGAGCAGTACTTC. This chain connects TRBV10-2 to TRBJ2-7, with D unresolved. The CDR3 loop spans 15 amino acids. Trimming took off 0 bases at V and 3 bases at J, with 12 bases between the two ends. CDR1 is WSHSY, CDR2 SAAADI, per germline.